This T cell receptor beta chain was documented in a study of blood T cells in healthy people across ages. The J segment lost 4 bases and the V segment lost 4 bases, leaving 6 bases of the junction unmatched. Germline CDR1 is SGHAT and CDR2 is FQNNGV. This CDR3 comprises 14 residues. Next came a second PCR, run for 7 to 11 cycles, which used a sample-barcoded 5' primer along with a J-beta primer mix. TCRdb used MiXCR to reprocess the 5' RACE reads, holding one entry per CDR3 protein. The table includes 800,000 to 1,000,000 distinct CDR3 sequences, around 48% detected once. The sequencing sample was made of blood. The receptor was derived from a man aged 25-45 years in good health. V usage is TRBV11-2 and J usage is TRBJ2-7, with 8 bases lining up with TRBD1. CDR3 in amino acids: CASSSAGGKYEQYF. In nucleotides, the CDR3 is TGTGCCAGCAGCTCGGCAGGGGGCAAATACGAGCAGTACTTC.